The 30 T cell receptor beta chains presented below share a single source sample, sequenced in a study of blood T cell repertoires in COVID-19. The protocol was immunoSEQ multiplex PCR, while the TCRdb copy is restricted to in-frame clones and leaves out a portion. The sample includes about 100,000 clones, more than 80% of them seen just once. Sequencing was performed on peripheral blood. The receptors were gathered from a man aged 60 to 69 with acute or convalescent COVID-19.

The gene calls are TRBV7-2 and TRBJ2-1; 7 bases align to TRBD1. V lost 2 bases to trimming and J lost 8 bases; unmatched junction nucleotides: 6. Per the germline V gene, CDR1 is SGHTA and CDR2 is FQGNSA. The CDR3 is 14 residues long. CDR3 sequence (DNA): TGTGCCAGCAGCTTAAGGGGGCGGGTTGATGAGCAGTTCTTC. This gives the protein CASSLRGRVDEQFF.

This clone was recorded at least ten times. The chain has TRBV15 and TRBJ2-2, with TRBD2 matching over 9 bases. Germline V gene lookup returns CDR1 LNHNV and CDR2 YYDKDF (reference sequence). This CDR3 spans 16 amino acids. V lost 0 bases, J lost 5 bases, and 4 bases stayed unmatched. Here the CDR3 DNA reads TGTGCCACCAGCAGAGATTCAAGCGGGAGGACCGGGGAGCTGTTTTTT. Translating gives CATSRDSSGRTGELFF.

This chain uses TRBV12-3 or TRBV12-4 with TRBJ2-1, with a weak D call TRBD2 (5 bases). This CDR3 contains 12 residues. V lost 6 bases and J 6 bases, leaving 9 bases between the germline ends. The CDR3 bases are TGTGCCAGCAGACTAGTGAGCAATGAGCAGTTCTTC. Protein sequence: CASRLVSNEQFF.

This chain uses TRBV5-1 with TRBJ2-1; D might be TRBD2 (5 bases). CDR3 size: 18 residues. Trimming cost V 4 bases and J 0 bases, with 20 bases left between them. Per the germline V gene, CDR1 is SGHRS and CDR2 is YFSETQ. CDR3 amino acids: CASSDREGRGSSYNEQFF. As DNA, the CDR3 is TGCGCCAGCAGCGACCGTGAGGGCCGTGGTAGCTCCTACAATGAGCAGTTCTTC.

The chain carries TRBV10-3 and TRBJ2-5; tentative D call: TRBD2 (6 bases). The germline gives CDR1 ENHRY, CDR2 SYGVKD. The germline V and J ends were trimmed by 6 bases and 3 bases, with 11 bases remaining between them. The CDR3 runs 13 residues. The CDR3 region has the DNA TGTGCCATCAGCCCGACTAGTGAAGAGACCCAGTACTTC. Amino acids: CAISPTSEETQYF.

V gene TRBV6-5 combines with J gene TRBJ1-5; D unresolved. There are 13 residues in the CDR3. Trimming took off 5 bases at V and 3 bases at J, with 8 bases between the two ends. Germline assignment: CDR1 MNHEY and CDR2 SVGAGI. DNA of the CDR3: TGTGCCAGCAGTCAACAGCCCAATCAGCCCCAGCATTTT. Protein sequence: CASSQQPNQPQHF.

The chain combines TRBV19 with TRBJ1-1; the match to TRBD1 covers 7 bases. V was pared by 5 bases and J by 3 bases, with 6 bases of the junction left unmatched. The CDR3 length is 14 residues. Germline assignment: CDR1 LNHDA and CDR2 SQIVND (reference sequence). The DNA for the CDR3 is TGTGCCAGTAGTCTAATAGACAGGGACACTGAAGCTTTCTTT. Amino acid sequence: CASSLIDRDTEAFF. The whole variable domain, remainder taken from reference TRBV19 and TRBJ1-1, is DGGITQSPKYLFRKEGQNVTLSCEQNLNHDAMYWYRQDPGQGLRLIYYSQIVNDFQKGDIAEGYSVSREKKESFPLTVTSAQKNPTAFYLCASSLIDRDTEAFFGQGTRLTVV.

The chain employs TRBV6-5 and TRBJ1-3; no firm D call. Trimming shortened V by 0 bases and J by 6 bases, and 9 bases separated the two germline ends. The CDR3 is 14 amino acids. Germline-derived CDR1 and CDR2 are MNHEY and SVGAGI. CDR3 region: CASSYSGSKNTIYF. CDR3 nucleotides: TGTGCCAGCAGTTACTCGGGGAGCAAAAACACCATATATTTT.

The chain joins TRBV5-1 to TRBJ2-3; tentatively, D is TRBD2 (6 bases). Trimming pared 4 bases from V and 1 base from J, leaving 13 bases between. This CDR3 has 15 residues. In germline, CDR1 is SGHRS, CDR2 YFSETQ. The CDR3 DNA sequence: TGCGCCAGCAGCCACGGCGTAGCGGGCACAGATACGCAGTATTTT. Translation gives CASSHGVAGTDTQYF.

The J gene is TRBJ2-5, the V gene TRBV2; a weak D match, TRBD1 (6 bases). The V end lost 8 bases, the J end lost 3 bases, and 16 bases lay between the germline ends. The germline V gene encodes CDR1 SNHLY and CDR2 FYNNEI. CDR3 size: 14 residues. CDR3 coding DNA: TGTGCCAGCCAGGACAGCCTAGGGGAAGAGACCCAGTACTTC. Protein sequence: CASQDSLGEETQYF.

In nucleotides, the CDR3 is TGTGCCAGCAGCCAGTATGGGCTCAACACTGAAGCTTTCTTT. This encodes CASSQYGLNTEAFF. V gene TRBV3-1 (or the pseudogene TRBV3-2) combines with J gene TRBJ1-1, with D unresolved. CDR1 is LGHDT, CDR2 YNNKEL, per germline (reference sequence). V was cut by 3 bases and J by 2 bases, with 10 bases left in between. CDR3 size: 14 residues.

The CDR3 region has the DNA TGTGCCAGCAGCTCCCAACAGGGGGCAAGCAATCAGCCCCAGCATTTT. It translates to CASSSQQGASNQPQHF. The chain recombines TRBV7-8 with TRBJ1-5; TRBD1 agrees at 9 bases. This CDR3 is 16 amino acids long. The V and J ends lost 4 bases and 1 base, in that order; junction bases with no gene match: 5. CDR1 SGHVS and CDR2 FQNEAQ come from the germline V gene. Using reference TRBV7-8 and TRBJ1-5 for the parts outside the CDR3, the full variable domain is GAGVSQSPRYKVAKRGQDVALRCDPISGHVSLFWYQQALGQGPEFLTYFQNEAQLDKSGLPSDRFFAERPEGSVSTLKIQRTQQEDSAVYLCASSSQQGASNQPQHFGDGTRLSIL.

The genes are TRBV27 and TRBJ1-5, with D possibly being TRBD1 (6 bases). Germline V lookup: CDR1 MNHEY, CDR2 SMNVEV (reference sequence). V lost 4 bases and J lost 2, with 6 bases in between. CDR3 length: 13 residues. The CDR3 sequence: CASSYRGNQPQHF. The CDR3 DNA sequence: TGTGCCAGCAGTTACAGGGGCAATCAGCCCCAGCATTTT.

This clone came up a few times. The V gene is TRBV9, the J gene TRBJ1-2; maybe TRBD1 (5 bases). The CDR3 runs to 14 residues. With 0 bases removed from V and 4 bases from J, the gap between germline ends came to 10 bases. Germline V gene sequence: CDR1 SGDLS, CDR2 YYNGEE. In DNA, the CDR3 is TGTGCCAGCAGCGTAGCTTCGACAGTCTATGGCTACACCTTC. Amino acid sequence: CASSVASTVYGYTF.

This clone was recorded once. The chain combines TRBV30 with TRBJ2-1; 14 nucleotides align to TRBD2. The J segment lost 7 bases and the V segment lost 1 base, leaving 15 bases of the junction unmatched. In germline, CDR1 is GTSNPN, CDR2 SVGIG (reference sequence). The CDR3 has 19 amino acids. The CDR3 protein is CAWSGPGLAGVGGRNEQFF. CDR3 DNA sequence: TGTGCCTGGAGTGGCCCGGGACTAGCGGGAGTGGGGGGGAGGAATGAGCAGTTCTTC.

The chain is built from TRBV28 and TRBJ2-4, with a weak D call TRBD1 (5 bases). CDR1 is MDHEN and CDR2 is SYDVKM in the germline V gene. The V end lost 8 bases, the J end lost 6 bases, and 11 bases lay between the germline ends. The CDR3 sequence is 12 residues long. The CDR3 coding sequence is TGTGCCAGCGGTCCCACAGGAAACATTCAGTACTTC. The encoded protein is CASGPTGNIQYF.

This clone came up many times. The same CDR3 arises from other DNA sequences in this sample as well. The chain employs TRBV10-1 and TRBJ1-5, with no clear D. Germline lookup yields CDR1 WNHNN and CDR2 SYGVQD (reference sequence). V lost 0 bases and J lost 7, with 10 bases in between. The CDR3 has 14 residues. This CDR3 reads CASSESGLGQPQHF. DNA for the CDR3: TGCGCCAGCAGTGAGTCTGGGCTCGGACAGCCCCAGCATTTT.

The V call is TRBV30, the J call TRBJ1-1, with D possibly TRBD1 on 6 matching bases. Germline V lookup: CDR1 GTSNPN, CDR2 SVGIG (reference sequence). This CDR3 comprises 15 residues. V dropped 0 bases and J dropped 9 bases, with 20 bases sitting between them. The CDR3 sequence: CAWSVPGGRKNKAFF. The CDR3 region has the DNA TGTGCCTGGAGTGTACCGGGGGGCCGCAAAAACAAAGCTTTCTTT. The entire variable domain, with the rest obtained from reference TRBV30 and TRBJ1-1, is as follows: SQTIHQWPATLVQPVGSPLSLECTVEGTSNPNLYWYRQAAGRGLQLLFYSVGIGQISSEVPQNLSASRPQDRQFILSSKKLLLSDSGFYLCAWSVPGGRKNKAFFGQGTRLTVV.

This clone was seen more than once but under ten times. Here the CDR3 DNA reads TGTGCCAGCAGTCCCGGGGTAGCAGGTGAAAAACTGTTTTTT. This gives the protein CASSPGVAGEKLFF. This chain links TRBV28 with TRBJ1-4; D remains unclear. The CDR3 is 14 amino acids. Germline CDR1 reads MDHEN; CDR2 reads SYDVKM. The ends were cut back, 5 bases at V and 7 bases at J, with 14 bases in the middle.

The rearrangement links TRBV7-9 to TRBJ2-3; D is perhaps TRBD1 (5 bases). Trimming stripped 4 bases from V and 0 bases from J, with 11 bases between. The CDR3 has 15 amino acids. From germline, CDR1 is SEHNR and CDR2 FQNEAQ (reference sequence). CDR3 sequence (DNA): TGTGCCAGCAGCTCGAGGACAAGAAGCACAGATACGCAGTATTTT. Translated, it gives CASSSRTRSTDTQYF.

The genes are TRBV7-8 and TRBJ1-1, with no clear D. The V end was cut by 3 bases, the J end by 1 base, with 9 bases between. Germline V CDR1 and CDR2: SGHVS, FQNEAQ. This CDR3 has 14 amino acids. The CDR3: CASSLRRQNTEAFF. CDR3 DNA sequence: TGTGCCAGCAGCTTGAGGCGGCAGAACACTGAAGCTTTCTTT.

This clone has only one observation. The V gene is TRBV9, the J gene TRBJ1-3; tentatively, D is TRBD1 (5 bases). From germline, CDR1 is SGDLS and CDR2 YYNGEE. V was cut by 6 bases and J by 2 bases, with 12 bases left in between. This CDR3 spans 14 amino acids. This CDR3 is CASTSAGPGNTIYF. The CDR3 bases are TGTGCCAGCACATCCGCGGGGCCTGGAAACACCATATATTTT.

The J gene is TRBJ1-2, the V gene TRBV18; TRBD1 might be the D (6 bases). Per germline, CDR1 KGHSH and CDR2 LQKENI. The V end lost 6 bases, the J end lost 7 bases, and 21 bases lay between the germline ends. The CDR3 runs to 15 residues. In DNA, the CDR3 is TGTGCCAGCTCCCTCGGACAGATTGCTTACGGTGGCTACACCTTC. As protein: CASSLGQIAYGGYTF.

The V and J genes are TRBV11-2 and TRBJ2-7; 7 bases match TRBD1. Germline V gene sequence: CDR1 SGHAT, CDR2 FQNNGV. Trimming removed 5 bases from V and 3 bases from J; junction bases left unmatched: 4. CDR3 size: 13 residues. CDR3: CASSKGQNYEQYF. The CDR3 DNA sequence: TGTGCCAGCAGCAAGGGACAGAACTACGAGCAGTACTTC.

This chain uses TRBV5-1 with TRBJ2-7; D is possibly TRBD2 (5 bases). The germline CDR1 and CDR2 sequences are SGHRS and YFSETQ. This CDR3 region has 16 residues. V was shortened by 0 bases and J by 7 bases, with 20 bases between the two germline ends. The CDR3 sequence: CASSLAKATRASEQYF. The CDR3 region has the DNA TGCGCCAGCAGCTTGGCAAAAGCTACGAGGGCAAGTGAGCAGTACTTC.

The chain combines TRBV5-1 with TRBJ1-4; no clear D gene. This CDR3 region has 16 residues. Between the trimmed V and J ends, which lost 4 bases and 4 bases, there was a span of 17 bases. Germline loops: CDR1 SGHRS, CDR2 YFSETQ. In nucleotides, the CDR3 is TGCGCCAGCAGCCCCGGAGTTACGAGACTTAATGAAAAACTGTTTTTT. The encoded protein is CASSPGVTRLNEKLFF. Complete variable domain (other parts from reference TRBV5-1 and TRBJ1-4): KAGVTQTPRYLIKTRGQQVTLSCSPISGHRSVSWYQQTPGQGLQFLFEYFSETQRNKGNFPGRFSGRQFSNSRSEMNVSTLELGDSALYLCASSPGVTRLNEKLFFGSGTQLSVL.

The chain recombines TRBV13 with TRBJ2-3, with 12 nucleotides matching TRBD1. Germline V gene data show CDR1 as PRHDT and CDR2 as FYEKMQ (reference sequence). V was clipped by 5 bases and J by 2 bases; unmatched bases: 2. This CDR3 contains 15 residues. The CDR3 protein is CASSGDRGLTDTQYF. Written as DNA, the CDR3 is TGTGCCAGCAGCGGGGACAGGGGGCTCACAGATACGCAGTATTTT.

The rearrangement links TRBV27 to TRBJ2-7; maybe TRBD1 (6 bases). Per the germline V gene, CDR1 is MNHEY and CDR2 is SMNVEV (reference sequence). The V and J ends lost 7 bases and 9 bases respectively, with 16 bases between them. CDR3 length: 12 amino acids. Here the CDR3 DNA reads TGTGCCAGCAATGCATCGCCGACAGGGCAGTACTTC. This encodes CASNASPTGQYF.

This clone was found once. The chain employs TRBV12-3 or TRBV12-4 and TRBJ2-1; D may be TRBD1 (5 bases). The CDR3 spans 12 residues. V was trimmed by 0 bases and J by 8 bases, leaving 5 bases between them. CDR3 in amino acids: CASSLAGDEQFF. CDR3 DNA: TGTGCCAGCAGTTTAGCAGGGGATGAGCAGTTCTTC.

CDR3 protein: CASSLGSGSSNEQFF. The CDR3, as DNA: TGCGCCAGCAGCTTGGGTAGCGGGAGTTCCAATGAGCAGTTCTTC. V usage is TRBV5-1 and J usage is TRBJ2-1; 9 bases map to TRBD2. Germline V gene sequence: CDR1 SGHRS, CDR2 YFSETQ. The CDR3 has 15 amino acids. Trimming at V came to 0 bases and at J to 6 bases, leaving 4 bases not matched to a gene. The full variable domain, rest sourced from reference TRBV5-1 and TRBJ2-1, is KAGVTQTPRYLIKTRGQQVTLSCSPISGHRSVSWYQQTPGQGLQFLFEYFSETQRNKGNFPGRFSGRQFSNSRSEMNVSTLELGDSALYLCASSLGSGSSNEQFFGPGTRLTVL.